These T cell receptor beta chains were read from a single sample in a study of shared clonotypes between healthy human individuals. Profiling relied on immunoSEQ multiplex PCR, and the TCRdb table lists in-frame clones only, not all of them. The repertoire holds some 1,900,000 clones, with roughly 95% as singletons. What was sequenced was naive CD8+ T cells sorted from blood. These receptors originate from a man between 18 and 35 years old in good health. The CDR3 runs from the conserved cysteine through the conserved F or W. Each record gives: clone size, D gene, J gene, V gene, CDR3 protein, CDR3 DNA. D genes are given only for firm matches. Not every row has a clone size; where given, it reads once, few, many or a size class.

.,.,TRBJ2-7,TRBV11-3,CASSFQDSYEQYF,TGTGCCAGCAGCTTCCAAGACTCCTACGAGCAGTACTTC
.,TRBD2,TRBJ2-1,TRBV5-4,CASSLGSGGYNEQFF,TGTGCCAGCAGCTTGGGTAGCGGGGGGTACAATGAGCAGTTCTTC
once,.,TRBJ1-1,TRBV2,CASSKIPGDERAFF,TGTGCCAGCAGTAAAATACCGGGCGACGAAAGGGCTTTCTTT
.,.,TRBJ2-5,TRBV7-8,CASSPEAQGQETQYF,TGTGCCAGCAGCCCTGAGGCGCAGGGCCAAGAGACCCAGTACTTC
.,TRBD2,TRBJ2-1,TRBV6-5,CASSPGLVSYNEQFF,TGTGCCAGCAGCCCCGGACTAGTTTCCTACAATGAGCAGTTCTTC
once,.,TRBJ1-5,TRBV9,CASSVDGGGQPQHF,TGTGCCAGCAGCGTAGATGGGGGAGGGCAGCCCCAGCATTTT
.,.,TRBJ1-1,TRBV27,CASNQGGKVNTEAFF,TGTGCCAGCAACCAAGGAGGGAAGGTGAACACTGAAGCTTTCTTT
.,TRBD2,TRBJ2-3,TRBV19,CASSISSGGSTDTQYF,TGTGCCAGTAGTATCTCTAGCGGGGGAAGTACAGATACGCAGTATTTT
.,.,TRBJ2-7,TRBV4-1,CASSQGEDYEQYF,TGCGCCAGCAGCCAAGGAGAAGACTACGAGCAGTACTTC
.,.,TRBJ2-3,TRBV7-3,CASSLRRDGTDTQYF,TGTGCCAGCAGCTTAAGGCGGGACGGCACAGATACGCAGTATTTT
.,.,TRBJ2-3,TRBV13,CASSPVGLGTDTQYF,TGTGCCAGCAGCCCCGTGGGCTTAGGCACAGATACGCAGTATTTT
.,TRBD1,TRBJ1-5,TRBV7-9,CASSGLAGTDNSNQPQHF,TGTGCCAGCAGCGGGTTAGCAGGGACAGACAATAGCAATCAGCCCCAGCATTTT
.,.,TRBJ2-1,TRBV27,CASTLGVEQFF,TGTGCCAGCACCCTGGGGGTCGAGCAGTTCTTC
.,.,TRBJ1-1,TRBV13,CASSPSLGLLNTEAFF,TGTGCCAGCAGCCCATCATTGGGCCTTCTTAACACTGAAGCTTTCTTT
.,TRBD1,TRBJ1-6,TRBV7-2,CASTVWGTGYNSPLHF,TGTGCCAGCACCGTATGGGGGACAGGGTATAATTCACCCCTCCACTTT
.,.,TRBJ1-2,TRBV6-1,CASSEGQAGYGYTF,TGTGCCAGCAGTGAAGGGCAGGCGGGCTATGGCTACACCTTC
.,.,TRBJ2-7,TRBV5-1,CASSTHPGPEQYF,TGCGCCAGCAGCACTCATCCAGGGCCCGAGCAGTACTTC
.,TRBD2,TRBJ2-1,TRBV19,CASSIVPGGASYNEQFF,TGTGCCAGTAGTATAGTCCCCGGGGGGGCGTCCTACAATGAGCAGTTCTTC
.,TRBD1,TRBJ2-7,TRBV7-9,CASSLAGYGDRGLYEQYF,TGTGCCAGCAGCTTAGCTGGGTATGGGGACAGGGGGCTATACGAGCAGTACTTC
.,TRBD1,TRBJ2-1,TRBV5-8,CASSLAQGARREQFF,TGTGCCAGCAGCTTGGCCCAGGGGGCAAGACGCGAGCAGTTCTTC
.,.,TRBJ1-6,TRBV19,CASTNSYNSPLHF,TGTGCCAGTACAAACAGTTATAATTCACCCCTCCACTTT
.,TRBD2,TRBJ2-7,TRBV29-1,CSVAPGTSGTYEQYF,TGCAGCGTTGCCCCCGGGACTAGCGGGACCTACGAGCAGTACTTC
.,.,TRBJ1-6,TRBV6-1,CASSEAPSPKHSPLHF,TGTGCCAGCAGTGAAGCCCCGAGTCCGAAACATTCACCCCTCCACTTT
.,TRBD2,TRBJ2-1,TRBV4-1,CASSRGSGGNYNEQFF,TGCGCCAGCAGCCGAGGGAGCGGGGGGAATTACAATGAGCAGTTCTTC
once,.,TRBJ2-2,TRBV10-3,CAISGEDRLPGELFF,TGTGCCATCTCGGGAGAGGACAGGCTGCCCGGGGAGCTGTTTTTT
.,.,TRBJ2-7,TRBV19,CASSSNFSDILAYEQYF,TGTGCCAGTAGTAGTAATTTCTCGGACATCCTAGCCTACGAGCAGTACTTC
.,.,TRBJ2-7,TRBV10-3,CAISDRAVSPSYEQYF,TGTGCCATCAGTGATCGGGCAGTCTCCCCTTCCTACGAGCAGTACTTC
.,.,TRBJ2-3,TRBV11-3,CASSSGVPDTQYF,TGTGCCAGCAGTAGCGGAGTTCCAGATACGCAGTATTTT
.,.,TRBJ1-1,TRBV4-1,CASSRAEGRVDTEAFF,TGCGCCAGCAGCCGCGCTGAGGGCAGGGTCGACACTGAAGCTTTCTTT
.,.,TRBJ2-3,TRBV29-1,CSVEEMGRRTDTQYF,TGCAGCGTTGAAGAGATGGGCAGGCGTACAGATACGCAGTATTTT
.,TRBD1,TRBJ1-1,TRBV6-1,CASSEALTAGGWYTEAFF,TGTGCCAGCAGTGAAGCGCTTACGGCAGGGGGCTGGTACACTGAAGCTTTCTTT
.,.,TRBJ2-5,TRBV10-2,CASLAEVGGVQETQYF,TGCGCCAGCCTTGCCGAGGTTGGAGGGGTCCAAGAGACCCAGTACTTC
.,TRBD2,TRBJ2-2,TRBV7-9,CASSELAGENTGELFF,TGTGCCAGCAGCGAATTAGCGGGAGAGAACACCGGGGAGCTGTTTTTT
.,TRBD1,TRBJ1-2,TRBV6-6,CASSQFRDRGPYGYTF,TGTGCCAGCAGTCAGTTCCGGGACAGGGGGCCCTATGGCTACACCTTC
.,.,TRBJ1-3,TRBV5-1,CASSREPGEDTIYF,TGCGCCAGCAGCAGGGAGCCAGGGGAGGACACCATATATTTT
.,.,TRBJ2-1,TRBV27,CASSIQSNEQFF,TGTGCCAGCAGTATACAGAGCAATGAGCAGTTCTTC
.,TRBD1,TRBJ2-7,TRBV5-5,CASSPTEYGTESYEQYF,TGTGCCAGCAGCCCTACCGAATATGGGACAGAATCCTACGAGCAGTACTTC
.,.,TRBJ1-2,TRBV4-1,CASSQSGVISYGYTF,TGCGCCAGCAGCCAAAGCGGGGTGATTTCCTATGGCTACACCTTC
once,.,TRBJ2-1,TRBV5-4,CASSLASYNEQFF,TGTGCCAGCAGCTTGGCTAGCTACAATGAGCAGTTCTTC
.,.,TRBJ1-1,TRBV2,CASRKTRDPYTEAFF,TGTGCCAGCAGGAAGACGAGGGACCCCTACACTGAAGCTTTCTTT
.,.,TRBJ1-1,TRBV7-9,CASSLHIGGDGTEAFF,TGTGCCAGCAGCTTACATATTGGCGGCGACGGAACTGAAGCTTTCTTT
once,TRBD2,TRBJ2-2,TRBV15,CATSRDLGLALAGELFF,TGTGCCACCAGCAGAGATCTAGGACTAGCTTTGGCGGGGGAGCTGTTTTTT
.,.,TRBJ2-7,TRBV5-4,CASTGTETYEQYF,TGTGCCAGCACCGGGACTGAGACCTACGAGCAGTACTTC
.,TRBD1,TRBJ1-6,TRBV19,CASSIWTGQDSPLHF,TGTGCCAGTAGTATTTGGACAGGGCAAGATTCACCCCTCCACTTT
.,.,TRBJ1-5,TRBV5-1,CASSLIRGNQPQHF,TGCGCCAGCAGCCTTATAAGGGGCAATCAGCCCCAGCATTTT
.,TRBD1,TRBJ1-4,TRBV27,CASSFLGTSAGTDEKLFF,TGTGCCAGCAGTTTTTTGGGGACGTCGGCGGGGACAGATGAAAAACTGTTTTTT
.,.,TRBJ2-5,TRBV11-2,CASSLVARQETQYF,TGTGCCAGCAGCTTAGTTGCCAGACAAGAGACCCAGTACTTC